The rows below give T cell receptor beta chains drawn from one sample of a study of CD8+ T cells in alopecia areata. Clones were read by immunoSEQ multiplex PCR, and TCRdb kept only the in-frame ones, dropping some. The sample lists fewer than 150,000 clones; approximately 58% were seen once. Specimen: CD4+ T cells sorted from blood, collected at week 0. These receptors originate from a human donor with alopecia areata. Each CDR3 is given with its conserved first and last residue. The D gene is left open where the match is weak. The listing skips clone size in some rows; elsewhere it reads once, few, many or a size class.

clone_size cdr3_length j_call v_call d_call cdr3_aa cdr3_nt
NA 14 TRBJ1-2 TRBV10-3 NA CAISEEGLVDGYTF TGTGCCATCAGTGAGGAAGGGCTTGTGGATGGCTACACCTTC
NA 18 TRBJ2-3 TRBV4-3 TRBD1 CASSQVPTGVDSTDTQYF TGCGCCAGCAGCCAAGTTCCGACAGGGGTGGATAGCACAGATACGCAGTATTTT
NA 15 TRBJ1-3 TRBV28 TRBD1 CASSGGQGAGNTIYF TGTGCCAGCAGTGGGGGACAGGGGGCTGGAAACACCATATATTTT
NA 14 TRBJ1-6 TRBV19 NA CASSVRDGNSPLHF TGTGCCAGTAGTGTCCGGGACGGTAATTCACCCCTCCACTTT
NA 14 TRBJ1-6 TRBV4-1 NA CASSQDLLTNPLHF TGCGCCAGCAGCCAAGACCTCTTAACTAATCCCCTCCACTTT
NA 15 TRBJ2-7 TRBV18 TRBD2 CASSPGTSTAYEQYF TGTGCCAGCTCACCCGGGACTAGCACAGCCTACGAGCAGTACTTC
NA 17 TRBJ2-1 TRBV7-9 TRBD2 CASSLARSGIGYNEQFF TGTGCCAGCAGCTTAGCAAGGAGCGGGATCGGGTACAATGAGCAGTTCTTC
NA 14 TRBJ1-4 TRBV27 TRBD1 CASGWGQGYEKLFF TGTGCCAGCGGTTGGGGACAGGGGTATGAAAAACTGTTTTTT
NA 16 TRBJ2-5 TRBV7-2 TRBD2 CASRRTSGPLGETQYF TGTGCCAGTAGAAGGACTAGCGGGCCCTTGGGGGAGACCCAGTACTTC
NA 15 TRBJ1-2 TRBV6-5 TRBD1 CASSTAGGAGYGYTF TGTGCCAGCAGTACCGCAGGGGGCGCAGGCTATGGCTACACCTTC
NA 15 TRBJ1-4 TRBV7-2 NA CASSLVVLEGEKLFF TGTGCCAGCAGCTTAGTGGTCCTAGAGGGCGAAAAACTGTTTTTT
once 10 TRBJ2-7 TRBV21-1 NA CASTYYEQYF TGTGCCAGCACCTATTACGAGCAGTACTTC
NA 15 TRBJ1-1 TRBV27 TRBD1 CASSVRQGGGTEAFF TGTGCCAGCAGTGTCCGACAGGGTGGAGGCACTGAAGCTTTCTTT
NA 14 TRBJ2-2 TRBV4-3 NA CASSQDLSGRELFF TGCGCCAGCAGCCAAGATCTCAGTGGCAGGGAGCTGTTTTTT
NA 16 TRBJ1-2 TRBV5-1 TRBD1 CASSLSTGGTTYGYTF TGCGCCAGCAGCTTGTCCACAGGGGGCACAACCTATGGCTACACCTTC
few 14 TRBJ2-6 TRBV7-8 NA CASTPLGVSNVLTF TGTGCCAGCACCCCCCTCGGCGTTTCCAACGTCCTGACTTTC
once 16 TRBJ2-3 TRBV13 TRBD1 CASSYPGQGGSDTQYF TGTGCCAGCAGCTATCCCGGACAGGGGGGGTCGGATACGCAGTATTTT
once 19 TRBJ2-3 TRBV5-4 TRBD2 CASSSTAGRGGPTRDTQYF TGTGCCAGCAGCTCCACAGCAGGTCGGGGAGGGCCGACAAGGGATACGCAGTATTTT
NA 13 TRBJ2-1 TRBV2 TRBD1 CASRRDRGNEQFF TGTGCCAGCAGGAGGGACAGGGGGAATGAGCAGTTCTTC
NA 16 TRBJ2-7 TRBV6-5 TRBD2 CASSYMTSGGPREQYF TGTGCCAGCAGTTACATGACTAGCGGGGGGCCCCGCGAGCAGTACTTC
NA 14 TRBJ1-3 TRBV27 NA CASRGDISGNTIYF TGTGCCAGCCGAGGGGACATCTCTGGAAACACCATATATTTT
NA 11 TRBJ1-2 TRBV20-1 TRBD1 CSASTFRGDTF TGCAGTGCTTCGACGTTCAGGGGGGACACCTTC
few 14 TRBJ2-3 TRBV29-1 NA CSAGMGSSTDTQYF TGCAGCGCAGGGATGGGGAGTAGCACAGATACGCAGTATTTT
NA 11 TRBJ2-5 TRBV7-6 NA CASSQQETQYF TGTGCCAGCAGCCAGCAAGAGACCCAGTACTTC
NA 16 TRBJ1-2 TRBV10-3 NA CAVSEPTKGASYGYTF TGTGCCGTCAGTGAGCCGACTAAAGGGGCCAGCTATGGCTACACCTTC
few 13 TRBJ2-7 TRBV23-1 NA CASSQFTGPEQYF TGCGCCAGCAGTCAATTTACAGGGCCCGAGCAGTACTTC
NA 14 TRBJ1-4 TRBV7-2 NA CASSPTGSNEKLFF TGTGCCAGCAGCCCAACGGGATCTAATGAAAAACTGTTTTTT
NA 14 TRBJ2-7 TRBV5-4 TRBD1 CASSLRQGADEQYF TGTGCCAGCAGCTTGAGACAGGGGGCTGACGAGCAGTACTTC
NA 14 TRBJ2-2 TRBV5-1 TRBD1 CASSQGANTGELFF TGCGCCAGCAGCCAGGGGGCGAACACCGGGGAGCTGTTTTTT
few 13 TRBJ1-1 TRBV6-6 NA CASLQGRNTEAFF TGTGCCAGCCTTCAGGGGAGGAACACTGAAGCTTTCTTT
NA 14 TRBJ1-2 TRBV7-2 TRBD1 CASSLARQGFGYTF TGTGCCAGCAGCTTAGCCCGACAGGGTTTTGGCTACACCTTC
NA 13 TRBJ1-2 TRBV29-1 NA CSVVWDVSYGYTF TGCAGCGTTGTTTGGGATGTCAGCTATGGCTACACCTTC
NA 12 TRBJ2-7 TRBV5-1 TRBD2 CASSPSGYEQYF TGCGCCAGCAGCCCTAGCGGGTACGAGCAGTACTTC
few 15 TRBJ1-2 TRBV29-1 NA CSVEDEGQNNYGYTF TGCAGCGTTGAAGATGAAGGACAAAATAACTATGGCTACACCTTC
NA 16 TRBJ2-3 TRBV5-4 TRBD2 CASSLKRGGFTDTQYF TGTGCCAGCAGCTTGAAGCGGGGGGGATTCACAGATACGCAGTATTTT
NA 13 TRBJ1-2 TRBV19 TRBD1 CASSIGTGNGYTF TGTGCCAGTAGTATTGGGACAGGGAATGGCTACACCTTC
few 15 TRBJ2-1 TRBV5-4 TRBD2 CASSSGTRLYNEQFF TGTGCCAGCAGCTCCGGGACTAGGCTCTACAATGAGCAGTTCTTC